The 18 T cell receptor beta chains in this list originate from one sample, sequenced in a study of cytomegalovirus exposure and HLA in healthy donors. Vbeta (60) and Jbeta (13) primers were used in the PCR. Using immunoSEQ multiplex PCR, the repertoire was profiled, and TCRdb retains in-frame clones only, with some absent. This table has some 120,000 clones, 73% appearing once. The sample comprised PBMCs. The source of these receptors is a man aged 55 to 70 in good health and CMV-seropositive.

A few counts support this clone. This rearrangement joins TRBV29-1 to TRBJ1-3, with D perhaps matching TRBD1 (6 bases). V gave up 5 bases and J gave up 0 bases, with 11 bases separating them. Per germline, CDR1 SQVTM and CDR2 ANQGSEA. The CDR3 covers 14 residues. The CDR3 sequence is CSVWTANSGNTIYF. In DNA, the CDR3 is TGCAGCGTTTGGACAGCGAACTCTGGAAACACCATATATTTT.

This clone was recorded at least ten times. Here the CDR3 reads CASSPGTSKVAQYF. In DNA, the CDR3 is TGTGCCAGCAGTCCCGGGACTAGCAAGGTGGCCCAGTACTTC. The rearrangement uses TRBV27 and TRBJ2-5; 9 positions agree with TRBD2. The CDR3 is 14 amino acids. Germline CDR1 reads MNHEY; CDR2 reads SMNVEV (reference sequence). J lost 9 bases, V lost 5 bases, and 10 bases had no gene match.

The CDR3 sequence: CAWRGDGEGGIQYF. Here the CDR3 DNA reads TGTGCCTGGAGGGGCGACGGGGAGGGAGGCATTCAGTACTTC. The rearrangement links TRBV30 to TRBJ2-4, with TRBD2 matching over 7 bases. The CDR3 is 14 amino acids. The trim removed 3 bases at V and 9 bases at J, leaving 11 bases unmatched. CDR1 is GTSNPN and CDR2 is SVGIG in the germline V gene (reference sequence).

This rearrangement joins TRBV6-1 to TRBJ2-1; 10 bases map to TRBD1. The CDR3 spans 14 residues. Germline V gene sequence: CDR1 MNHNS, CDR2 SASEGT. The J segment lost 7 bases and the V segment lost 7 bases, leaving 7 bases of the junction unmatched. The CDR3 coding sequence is TGTGCCAGCACCCGACAGGGGGCTTGGAATGAGCAGTTCTTC. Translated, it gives CASTRQGAWNEQFF.

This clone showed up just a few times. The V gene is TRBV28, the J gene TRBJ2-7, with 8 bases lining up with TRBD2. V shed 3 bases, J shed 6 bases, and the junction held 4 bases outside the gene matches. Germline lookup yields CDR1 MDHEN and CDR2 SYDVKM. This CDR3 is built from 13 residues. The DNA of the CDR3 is TGTGCCAGCAGTTTTCGGCGGGGGGTCGAGCAGTACTTC. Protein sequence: CASSFRRGVEQYF.

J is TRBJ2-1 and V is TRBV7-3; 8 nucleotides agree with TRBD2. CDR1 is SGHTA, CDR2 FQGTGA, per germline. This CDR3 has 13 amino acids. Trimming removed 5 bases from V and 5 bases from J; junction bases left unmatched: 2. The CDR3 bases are TGTGCCAGCAGCACGGGGGGGAACAATGAGCAGTTCTTC. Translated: CASSTGGNNEQFF. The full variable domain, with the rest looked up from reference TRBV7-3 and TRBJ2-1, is GAGVSQTPSNKVTEKGKYVELRCDPISGHTALYWYRQSLGQGPEFLIYFQGTGAADDSGLPNDRFFAVRPEGSVSTLKIQRTERGDSAVYLCASSTGGNNEQFFGPGTRLTVL.

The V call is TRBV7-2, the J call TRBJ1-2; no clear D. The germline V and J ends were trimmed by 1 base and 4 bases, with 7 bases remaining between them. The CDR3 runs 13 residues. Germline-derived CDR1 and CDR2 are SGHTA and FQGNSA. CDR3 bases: TGTGCCAGCAGCTTAGTCGGGTCCTATGGCTACACCTTC. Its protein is CASSLVGSYGYTF.

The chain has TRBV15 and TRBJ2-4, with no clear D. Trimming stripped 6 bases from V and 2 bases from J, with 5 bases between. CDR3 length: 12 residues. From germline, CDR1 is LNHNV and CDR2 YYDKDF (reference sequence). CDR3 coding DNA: TGTGCCACCAGGTCGTCCAAAAACATTCAGTACTTC. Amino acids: CATRSSKNIQYF.

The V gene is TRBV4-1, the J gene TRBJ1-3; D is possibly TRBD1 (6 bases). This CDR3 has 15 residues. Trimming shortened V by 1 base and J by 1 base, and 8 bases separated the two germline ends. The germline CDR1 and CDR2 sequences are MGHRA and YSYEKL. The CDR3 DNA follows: TGCGCCAGCAGCCAAGGAGGGGGTTCTGGAAACACCATATATTTT. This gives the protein CASSQGGGSGNTIYF.

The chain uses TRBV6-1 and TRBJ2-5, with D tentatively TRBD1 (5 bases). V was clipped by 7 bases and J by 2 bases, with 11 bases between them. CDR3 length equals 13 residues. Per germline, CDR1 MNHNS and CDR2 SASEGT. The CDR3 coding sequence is TGTGCCAGCATCCAACAGGTTCAAGAGACCCAGTACTTC. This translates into CASIQQVQETQYF.

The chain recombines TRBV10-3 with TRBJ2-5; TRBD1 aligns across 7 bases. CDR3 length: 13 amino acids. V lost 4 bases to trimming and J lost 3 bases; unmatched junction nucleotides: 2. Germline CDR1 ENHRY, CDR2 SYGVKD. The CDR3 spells CAISVTGEETQYF. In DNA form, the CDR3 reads TGTGCCATCAGTGTCACAGGGGAAGAGACCCAGTACTTC.

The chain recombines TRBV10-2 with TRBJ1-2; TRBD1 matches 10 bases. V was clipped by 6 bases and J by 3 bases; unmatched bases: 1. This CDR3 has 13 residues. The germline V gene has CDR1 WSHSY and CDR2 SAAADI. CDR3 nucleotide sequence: TGCGCCAGCAGGGGACAGGGGTACTATGGCTACACCTTC. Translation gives CASRGQGYYGYTF.

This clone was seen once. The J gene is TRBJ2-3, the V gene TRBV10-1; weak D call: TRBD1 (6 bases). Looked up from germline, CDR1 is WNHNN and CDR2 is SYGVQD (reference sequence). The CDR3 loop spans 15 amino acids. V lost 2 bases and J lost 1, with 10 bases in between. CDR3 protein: CASSEPGQGTDTQYF. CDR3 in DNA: TGCGCCAGCAGTGAGCCGGGACAAGGCACAGATACGCAGTATTTT.

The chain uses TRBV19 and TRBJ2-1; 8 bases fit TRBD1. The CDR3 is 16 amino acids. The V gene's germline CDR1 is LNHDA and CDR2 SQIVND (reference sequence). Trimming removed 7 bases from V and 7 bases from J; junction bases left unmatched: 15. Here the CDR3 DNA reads TGTGCCAGTAACTTTCCGGGACAGGTTGGTTCAAATGAGCAGTTCTTC. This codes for CASNFPGQVGSNEQFF. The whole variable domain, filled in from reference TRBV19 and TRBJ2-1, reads DGGITQSPKYLFRKEGQNVTLSCEQNLNHDAMYWYRQDPGQGLRLIYYSQIVNDFQKGDIAEGYSVSREKKESFPLTVTSAQKNPTAFYLCASNFPGQVGSNEQFFGPGTRLTVL.

The CDR3 spells CASSYLLAGTREQFF. The CDR3 coding sequence is TGTGCCAGCAGTTATTTGCTAGCGGGGACCCGGGAGCAGTTCTTC. This chain uses TRBV6-5 with TRBJ2-1; TRBD2 matches 9 bases. CDR1 is MNHEY and CDR2 is SVGAGI in the germline V gene. This CDR3 is built from 15 residues. The J segment lost 10 bases and the V segment lost 3 bases, leaving 10 bases of the junction unmatched.

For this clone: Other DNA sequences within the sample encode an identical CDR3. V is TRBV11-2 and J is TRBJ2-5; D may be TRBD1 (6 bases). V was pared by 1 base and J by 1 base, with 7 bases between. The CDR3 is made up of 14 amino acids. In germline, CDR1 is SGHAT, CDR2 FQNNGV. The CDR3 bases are TGTGCCAGCAGCTTAGCAGGGGCCCAAGAGACCCAGTACTTC. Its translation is CASSLAGAQETQYF.

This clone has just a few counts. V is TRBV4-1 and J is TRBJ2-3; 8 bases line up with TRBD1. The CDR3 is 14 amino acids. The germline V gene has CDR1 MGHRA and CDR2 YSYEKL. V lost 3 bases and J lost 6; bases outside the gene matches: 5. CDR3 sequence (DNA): TGCGCCAGCAGCCAGAGGGACAGGCCGGATACGCAGTATTTT. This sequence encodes CASSQRDRPDTQYF.

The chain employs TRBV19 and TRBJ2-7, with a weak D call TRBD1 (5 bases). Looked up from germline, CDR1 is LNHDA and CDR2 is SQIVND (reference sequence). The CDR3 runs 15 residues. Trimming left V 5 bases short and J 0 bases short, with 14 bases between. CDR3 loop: CASSGAAQYSYEQYF. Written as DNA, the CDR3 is TGTGCCAGTAGTGGGGCGGCACAGTACTCCTACGAGCAGTACTTC.